This entry lists 22 T cell receptor beta chains sequenced from one sample in a study of CD4 T cells in relation to SARS-CoV-2 and coronaviruses. These receptors have no identified antigens. TCRdb's copy holds only in-frame clones and misses some; the assay was immunoSEQ multiplex PCR. The sample lists 15,000 to 20,000 clones; nearly 75% were seen once. The unexposed donors gave CD4+ T cells in 2011-2018, prior to COVID-19. CD4+ T cells were isolated from the cells after nine to eleven days of culture. The sample was CD4+ T cells from PBMCs, cultured in vitro. The receptor set was obtained from a human donor in good health.

The chain combines TRBV11-2 with TRBJ1-1; D not certain. The CDR3 loop spans 15 amino acids. V shed 5 bases and J shed 5 bases, with 18 bases lying between them. Germline values: CDR1 SGHAT, CDR2 FQNNGV. The CDR3 spells CASSPDTAATTEAFF. In DNA, the CDR3 is TGTGCCAGCAGCCCAGATACAGCGGCTACAACTGAAGCTTTCTTT.

This clone was observed a single time. This chain connects TRBV2 to TRBJ2-5; 7 nucleotides agree with TRBD1. This CDR3 comprises 13 residues. V was pared by 6 bases and J by 5 bases, with 6 bases of the junction left unmatched. From germline, CDR1 is SNHLY and CDR2 FYNNEI. The CDR3 is CASSQTGRETQYF. DNA for the CDR3: TGTGCCAGCAGCCAGACAGGGCGGGAGACCCAGTACTTC.

This CDR3 reads CASTKRGEGITDTQYF. Here the CDR3 DNA reads TGTGCCAGCACAAAAAGGGGGGAGGGCATCACAGATACGCAGTATTTT. V gene TRBV27 combines with J gene TRBJ2-3; weak D call: TRBD2 (7 bases). The CDR3 extends over 16 amino acids. From germline, CDR1 is MNHEY and CDR2 SMNVEV (reference sequence). V was pared by 7 bases and J by 2 bases, with 19 bases between.

V gene TRBV5-1 combines with J gene TRBJ2-7, with 11 bases that match TRBD2. The CDR3 extends over 16 amino acids. V was clipped by 2 bases and J by 6 bases; unmatched bases: 10. Germline V CDR1 and CDR2: SGHRS, YFSETQ. In nucleotides, the CDR3 is TGCGCCAGCAGCTTAGGGACTAGCGGACCCCCGGGCGAGCAGTACTTC. Translation: CASSLGTSGPPGEQYF.

The chain carries TRBV10-3 and TRBJ2-7, with TRBD1 identical over 7 bases. V lost 8 bases and J lost 1; bases outside the gene matches: 5. CDR1 ENHRY and CDR2 SYGVKD come from the germline V gene. The CDR3 runs 13 residues. CDR3 sequence reads: CAIESQGSYEQYF. CDR3 coding DNA: TGTGCCATCGAATCACAGGGGTCCTACGAGCAGTACTTC.

The chain joins TRBV29-1 to TRBJ1-2; unclear D gene. V shed 3 bases and J shed 2 bases, with 13 bases lying between them. Germline V gives CDR1 SQVTM, CDR2 ANQGSEA. The CDR3 sequence is 14 residues long. CDR3 protein: CSVEIPYDNYGYTF. In nucleotides, the CDR3 is TGCAGCGTTGAGATTCCGTACGACAACTATGGCTACACCTTC.

J is TRBJ1-5 and V is TRBV19; the D gene is possibly TRBD1 (5 bases). Per the germline V gene, CDR1 is LNHDA and CDR2 is SQIVND (reference sequence). V was shortened by 3 bases and J by 6 bases, with 12 bases between the two germline ends. The CDR3 covers 14 residues. CDR3 amino acids: CASSITGDSQPQHF. For the CDR3, the DNA is TGTGCCAGTAGTATCACGGGGGATAGTCAGCCCCAGCATTTT.

The DNA for the CDR3 is TGCGCCAGCAGCGGGATAGCGGGAGGGCCGATCTATGAGCAGTTCTTC. This encodes CASSGIAGGPIYEQFF. The chain combines TRBV5-1 with TRBJ2-1, with 11 nucleotides matching TRBD2. The CDR3 is made up of 16 amino acids. The V gene's germline CDR1 is SGHRS and CDR2 YFSETQ. With V trimmed by 4 bases and J by 8 bases, 11 bases remained unmatched.

This clone was detected only a few times. This chain links TRBV19 with TRBJ2-2, with a possible D match to TRBD2 (5 bases). CDR1 and CDR2 (germline): LNHDA, SQIVND (reference sequence). This CDR3 has 16 residues. Trimming left V 3 bases short and J 2 bases short, with 13 bases between. The DNA of the CDR3 is TGTGCCAGTAGTATGCAGACGGGATTTAACACCGGGGAGCTGTTTTTT. Encoded protein: CASSMQTGFNTGELFF.

The chain employs TRBV5-6 and TRBJ2-6, with D hard to call. There are 17 residues in the CDR3. The ends were cut back, 0 bases at V and 1 base at J, with 11 bases in the middle. Germline V CDR1 and CDR2: SGHDT, YYEEEE. The CDR3: CASSLGVLPSGANVLTF. The DNA of the CDR3 is TGTGCCAGCAGCTTGGGGGTTCTCCCTTCTGGGGCCAACGTCCTGACTTTC.

The V gene is TRBV29-1, the J gene TRBJ2-3, with a tentative D call TRBD2 (7 bases). CDR3 length: 13 amino acids. Germline CDR1 reads SQVTM; CDR2 reads ANQGSEA. The DNA of the CDR3 is TGCACCGTGGGGGGGCAGAACACAGATACGCAGTATTTT. Encoded protein: CTVGGQNTDTQYF.

The rearrangement joins TRBV5-6 to TRBJ2-1; a weak D match, TRBD1 (7 bases). V dropped 1 base and J dropped 6 bases, with 20 bases sitting between them. This CDR3 has 17 amino acids. The germline V gene has CDR1 SGHDT and CDR2 YYEEEE. This CDR3 is CASSLSVRAGGPNEQFF. The CDR3 DNA sequence: TGTGCCAGCAGCTTGTCGGTTAGGGCAGGGGGGCCCAATGAGCAGTTCTTC.

The chain couples TRBV15 to TRBJ2-7, with 8 bases lining up with TRBD1. The CDR3 runs to 17 residues. Germline CDR1 is LNHNV and CDR2 is YYDKDF (reference sequence). V gave up 0 bases and J gave up 0 bases; unmatched junction bases: 7. The CDR3 sequence is CATSRDFTGTGSYEQYF. The CDR3 bases are TGTGCCACCAGCAGAGATTTTACCGGGACAGGCTCCTACGAGCAGTACTTC.

The CDR3 DNA is TGTGCCAGCAGTTACTCGTTTGGTAGAAACACTGAAGCTTTCTTT. Amino acids: CASSYSFGRNTEAFF. This rearrangement joins TRBV6-5 to TRBJ1-1, with D unresolved. V was clipped by 0 bases and J by 2 bases, with 10 bases between them. Per the germline V gene, CDR1 is MNHEY and CDR2 is SVGAGI. This CDR3 is built from 15 residues.

This clone was counted only a few times. The chain joins TRBV9 to TRBJ2-3; perhaps TRBD2 as D (5 bases). The CDR3 is 13 residues long. CDR1 and CDR2 from the germline V gene are SGDLS and YYNGEE. V lost 2 bases and J lost 4, with 8 bases in between. CDR3 coding DNA: TGTGCCAGCAGCGTGACACTAGCAGATACGCAGTATTTT. This sequence encodes CASSVTLADTQYF.

The chain joins TRBV7-3 to TRBJ2-5; the match to TRBD2 covers 8 bases. Germline V gene data show CDR1 as SGHTA and CDR2 as FQGTGA. V lost 5 bases to trimming and J lost 5 bases; unmatched junction nucleotides: 7. The length of the CDR3 is 14 residues. CDR3 sequence (DNA): TGTGCCAGCAGCCCGACCGGGGGGGGTGAGACCCAGTACTTC. It specifies CASSPTGGGETQYF.

The rearrangement uses TRBV5-4 and TRBJ2-7; 8 bases align to TRBD2. Germline V gives CDR1 SGHNT, CDR2 YYREEE (reference sequence). The V segment lost 4 bases and the J segment 2 bases; nucleotides outside the gene matches: 5. CDR3 length equals 14 residues. The CDR3 DNA follows: TGTGCCAGCAGCCCGGGAGGGGGGGCCTACGAGCAGTACTTC. This gives the protein CASSPGGGAYEQYF.

The chain links TRBV10-1 to TRBJ2-1; D perhaps matches TRBD2 (6 bases). The CDR3 contains 15 residues. The ends were cut back, 3 bases at V and 2 bases at J, with 11 bases in the middle. The V gene's germline CDR1 is WNHNN and CDR2 SYGVQD (reference sequence). The CDR3 DNA sequence: TGCGCCAGCAGTGACCCCGGGGGAGCCTACAATGAGCAGTTCTTC. Encoded protein: CASSDPGGAYNEQFF.

Here the CDR3 DNA reads TGCGCCAGCAGCTTGGAAGGGTCGGATCAGCCCCAGCATTTT. This translates into CASSLEGSDQPQHF. The chain is built from TRBV5-1 and TRBJ1-5; D remains ambiguous. Trimming pared 0 bases from V and 5 bases from J, leaving 9 bases between. CDR3 length equals 14 residues. Germline V gene sequence: CDR1 SGHRS, CDR2 YFSETQ.

This clone was seen a single time. V is TRBV18 and J is TRBJ1-1; D is undetermined. Germline-derived CDR1 and CDR2 are KGHSH and LQKENI. Trimming shortened V by 6 bases and J by 0 bases, and 11 bases separated the two germline ends. The CDR3 contains 14 residues. In nucleotides, the CDR3 is TGTGCCAGCTCGTCCGGCCAGGTGAACACTGAAGCTTTCTTT. Protein product: CASSSGQVNTEAFF.

This chain connects TRBV5-1 to TRBJ2-5; D gene unclear. V was trimmed by 0 bases and J by 4 bases, leaving 13 bases between them. The CDR3 contains 15 residues. Germline V gene sequence: CDR1 SGHRS, CDR2 YFSETQ. CDR3 amino acids: CASSLDPLSGETQYF. In DNA form, the CDR3 reads TGCGCCAGCAGCTTGGATCCCCTTTCGGGAGAGACCCAGTACTTC. The full variable domain, rest sourced from reference TRBV5-1 and TRBJ2-5, is KAGVTQTPRYLIKTRGQQVTLSCSPISGHRSVSWYQQTPGQGLQFLFEYFSETQRNKGNFPGRFSGRQFSNSRSEMNVSTLELGDSALYLCASSLDPLSGETQYFGPGTRLLVL.

V gene TRBV2 combines with J gene TRBJ1-4; 11 positions match TRBD1. The CDR3 has 16 amino acids. CDR1 and CDR2 from the germline V gene are SNHLY and FYNNEI. V shed 6 bases and J 0 bases; nucleotides not matched to a gene: 3. In DNA form, the CDR3 reads TGTGCCAGCAGACGGGACAGGGGGGCAACTAATGAAAAACTGTTTTTT. Amino acid sequence: CASRRDRGATNEKLFF.